This record looks at one T cell receptor beta chain sequence and its context. Its antigen is still unknown. Caucasian individuals from Russia who were healthy and aged roughly 6 to 95 acted as donors. These data come from a study of blood T cells in healthy people across ages. Regarding the study as a whole: No one knew whether donors had CMV, which possibly confounded expanded clonotype changes. Roughly linear age-related decline in beta diversity appeared, significant by age about 40.

CDR1 is SQVTM, CDR2 ANQGSEA, per germline. The CDR3 runs 16 residues. Trimming pared 5 bases from V and 3 bases from J, leaving 21 bases between. Through a sample-barcoded 5' primer and a J-beta primer mix, a second PCR was run for about 7 to 12 cycles. MiXCR was run by TCRdb on the 5' RACE reads, yielding one entry per CDR3 protein. The repertoire holds 1.2 million to 1.5 million distinct CDR3 sequences, 40% to 50% seen once, with around 8% in the top ten. The clonotype was recovered from a woman under 30 in good health. Input material: blood. V gene TRBV29-1 combines with J gene TRBJ2-3, with D perhaps TRBD1 or TRBD2 (5 bases each). CDR3 DNA sequence: TGCAGCGTTCTCCGGCCCGGGATAGGGGTAACAGATACGCAGTATTTT. It encodes CSVLRPGIGVTDTQYF.